Below, one TCR beta chain is given with its context. The sample is drawn from a study of Ad26.COV2.S vaccination and SARS-CoV-2 variants. CDR3 length: 14 residues. V lost 5 bases to trimming and J lost 5 bases; unmatched junction nucleotides: 6. Per the germline V gene, CDR1 is MDHEN and CDR2 is SYDVKM. Sequenced by immunoSEQ multiplex PCR; TCRdb stores in-frame clones only, minus some. The table records about 350,000 clones, about 89% of them present only once. Treatment described: roughly 18 received Ad26.COV2.S at low or high dose, single or two shots; about five received placebo; per-sample allocation not given. The samples were gathered on day 63 after the first injection of vaccine or placebo.

Sequences were derived from peripheral blood, sampled in a trial of Ad26.COV2.S vaccine versus placebo. This rearrangement joins TRBV28 to TRBJ2-7; 10 bases are a match to TRBD1. The sequence derives from a person aged 18-65 years who received the Ad26.COV2.S COVID-19 vaccine or a placebo. The DNA for the CDR3 is TGTGCCAGCAGTACCTCCGGGACAGGGGACGAGCAGTACTTC. It encodes CASSTSGTGDEQYF.